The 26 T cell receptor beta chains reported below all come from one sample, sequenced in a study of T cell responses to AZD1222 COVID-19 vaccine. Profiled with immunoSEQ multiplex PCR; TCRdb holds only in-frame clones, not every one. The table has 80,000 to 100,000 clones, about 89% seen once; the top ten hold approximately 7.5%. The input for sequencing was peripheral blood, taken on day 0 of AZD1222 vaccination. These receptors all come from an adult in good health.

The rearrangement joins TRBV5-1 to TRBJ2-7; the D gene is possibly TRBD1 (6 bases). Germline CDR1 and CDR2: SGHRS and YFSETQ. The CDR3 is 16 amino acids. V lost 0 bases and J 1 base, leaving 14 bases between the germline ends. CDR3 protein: CASSLDFGTLSYEQYF. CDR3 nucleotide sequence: TGCGCCAGCAGCTTGGATTTCGGGACACTATCCTACGAGCAGTACTTC.

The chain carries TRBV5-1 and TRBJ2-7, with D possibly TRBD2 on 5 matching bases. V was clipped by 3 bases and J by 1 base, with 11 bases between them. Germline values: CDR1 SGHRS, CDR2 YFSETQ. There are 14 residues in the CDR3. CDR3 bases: TGCGCCAGCAGCTCTCGGACTGATTCCTACGAGCAGTACTTC. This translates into CASSSRTDSYEQYF.

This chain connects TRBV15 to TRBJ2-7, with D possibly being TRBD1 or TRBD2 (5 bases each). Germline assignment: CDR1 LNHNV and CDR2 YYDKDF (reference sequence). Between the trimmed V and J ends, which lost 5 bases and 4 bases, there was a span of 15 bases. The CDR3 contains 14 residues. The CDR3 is CATSWGPEGYEQYF. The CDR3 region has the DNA TGTGCCACCAGCTGGGGACCTGAGGGGTACGAGCAGTACTTC.

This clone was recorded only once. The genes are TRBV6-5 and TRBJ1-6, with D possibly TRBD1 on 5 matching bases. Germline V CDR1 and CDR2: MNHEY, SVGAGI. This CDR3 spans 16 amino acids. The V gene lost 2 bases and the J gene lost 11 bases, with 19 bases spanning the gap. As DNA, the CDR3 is TGTGCCAGCAGTTACCGCCATCTGTTGGGGACTACACCCCTCCACTTT. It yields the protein CASSYRHLLGTTPLHF.

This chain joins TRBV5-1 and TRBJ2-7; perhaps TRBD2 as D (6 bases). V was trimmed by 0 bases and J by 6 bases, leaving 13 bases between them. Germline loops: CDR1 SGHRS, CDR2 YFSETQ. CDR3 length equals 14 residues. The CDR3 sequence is CASSLGGGVGEQYF. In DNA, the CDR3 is TGCGCCAGCAGCTTGGGAGGCGGGGTCGGCGAGCAGTACTTC.

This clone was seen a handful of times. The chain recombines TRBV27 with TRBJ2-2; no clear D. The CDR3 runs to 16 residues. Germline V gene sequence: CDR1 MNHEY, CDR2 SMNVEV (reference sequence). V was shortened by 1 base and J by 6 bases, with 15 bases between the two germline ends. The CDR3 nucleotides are TGTGCCAGCAGTTTATTGTCAGCTCTAGGCGCCGGGGAGCTGTTTTTT. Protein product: CASSLLSALGAGELFF.

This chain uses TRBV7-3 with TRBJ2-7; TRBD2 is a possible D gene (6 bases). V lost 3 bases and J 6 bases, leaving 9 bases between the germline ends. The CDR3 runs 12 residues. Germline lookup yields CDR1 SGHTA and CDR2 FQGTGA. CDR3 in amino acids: CASSLPGGEQYF. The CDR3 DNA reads TGTGCCAGCAGCTTGCCCGGGGGCGAGCAGTACTTC.

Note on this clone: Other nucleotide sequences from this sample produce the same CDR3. Here the CDR3 reads CASSLVLAGGGGPDPVHYNEQFF. The CDR3 bases are TGTGCCAGCAGCTTAGTACTCGCGGGAGGGGGGGGTCCCGATCCGGTACACTACAATGAGCAGTTCTTC. This chain links TRBV7-4 with TRBJ2-1; 9 bases agree with TRBD2. CDR3 length: 23 residues. Germline V CDR1 and CDR2: SGHVT, SQSDAQ. J gave up 3 bases and V 1 base, and 25 bases lay outside the gene matches.

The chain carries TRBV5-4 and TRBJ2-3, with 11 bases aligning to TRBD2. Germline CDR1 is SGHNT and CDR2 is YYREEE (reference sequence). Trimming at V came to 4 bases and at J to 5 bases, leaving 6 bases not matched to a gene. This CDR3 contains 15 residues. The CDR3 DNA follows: TGTGCCAGCAGCCGGACTAGCGGGCTTAAAGATACGCAGTATTTT. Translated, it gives CASSRTSGLKDTQYF.

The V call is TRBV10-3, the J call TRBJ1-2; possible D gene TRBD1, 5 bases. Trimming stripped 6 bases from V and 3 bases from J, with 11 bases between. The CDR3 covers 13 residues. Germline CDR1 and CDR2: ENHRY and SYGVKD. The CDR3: CAISPQVDYGYTF. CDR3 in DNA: TGTGCCATCAGCCCACAGGTAGACTATGGCTACACCTTC.

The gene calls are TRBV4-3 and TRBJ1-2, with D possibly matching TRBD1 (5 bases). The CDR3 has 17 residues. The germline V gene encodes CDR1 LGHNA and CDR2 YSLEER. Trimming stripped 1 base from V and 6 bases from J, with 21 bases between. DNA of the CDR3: TGCGCCAGCAGCCAAGCCCACCGGCTCCAGGGAAATAATGGCTACACCTTC. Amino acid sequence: CASSQAHRLQGNNGYTF.

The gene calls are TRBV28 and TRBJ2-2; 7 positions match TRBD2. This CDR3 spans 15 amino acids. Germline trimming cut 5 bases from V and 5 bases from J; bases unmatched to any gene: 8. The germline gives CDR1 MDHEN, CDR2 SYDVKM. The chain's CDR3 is CASSPVYSGTGELFF. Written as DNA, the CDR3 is TGTGCCAGCAGTCCCGTATATAGCGGGACCGGGGAGCTGTTTTTT.

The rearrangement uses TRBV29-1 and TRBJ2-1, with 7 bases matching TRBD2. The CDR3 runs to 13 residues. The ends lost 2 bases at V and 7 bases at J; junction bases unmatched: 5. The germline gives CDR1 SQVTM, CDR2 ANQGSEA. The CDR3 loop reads CSVETGGENEQFF. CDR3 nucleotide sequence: TGCAGCGTTGAAACGGGGGGTGAGAATGAGCAGTTCTTC.

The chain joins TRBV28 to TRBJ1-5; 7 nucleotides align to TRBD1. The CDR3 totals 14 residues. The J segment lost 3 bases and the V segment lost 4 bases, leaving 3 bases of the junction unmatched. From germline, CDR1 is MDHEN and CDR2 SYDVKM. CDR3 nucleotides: TGTGCCAGCAGTTGGGGACAGCTCAATCAGCCCCAGCATTTT. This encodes CASSWGQLNQPQHF.

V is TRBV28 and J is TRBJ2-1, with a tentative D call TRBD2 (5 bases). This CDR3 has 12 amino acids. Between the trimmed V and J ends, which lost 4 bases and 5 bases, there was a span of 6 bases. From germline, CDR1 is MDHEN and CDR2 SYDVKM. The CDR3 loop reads CASSSGNNEQFF. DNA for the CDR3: TGTGCCAGCAGTTCGGGGAACAATGAGCAGTTCTTC. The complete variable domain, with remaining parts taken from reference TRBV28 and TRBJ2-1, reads DVKVTQSSRYLVKRTGEKVFLECVQDMDHENMFWYRQDPGLGLRLIYFSYDVKMKEKGDIPEGYSVSREKKERFSLILESASTNQTSMYLCASSSGNNEQFFGPGTRLTVL.

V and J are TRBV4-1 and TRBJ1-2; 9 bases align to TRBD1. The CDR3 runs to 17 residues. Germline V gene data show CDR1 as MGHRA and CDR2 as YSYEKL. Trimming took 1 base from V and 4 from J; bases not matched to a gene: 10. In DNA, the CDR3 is TGCGCCAGCAGCCAAGCTACTACGACAGGGGGTCGCTATGGCTACACCTTC. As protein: CASSQATTTGGRYGYTF.

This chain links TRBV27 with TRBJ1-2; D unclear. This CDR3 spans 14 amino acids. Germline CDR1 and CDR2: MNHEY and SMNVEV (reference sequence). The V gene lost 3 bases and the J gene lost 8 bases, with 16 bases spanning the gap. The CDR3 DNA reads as TGTGCCAGCAGTTTGAACAGTCAATCTATGGGCTACACCTTC. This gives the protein CASSLNSQSMGYTF.

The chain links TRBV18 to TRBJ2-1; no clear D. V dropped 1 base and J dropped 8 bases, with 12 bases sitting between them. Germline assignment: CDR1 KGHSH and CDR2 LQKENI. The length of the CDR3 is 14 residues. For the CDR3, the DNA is TGTGCCAGCTCACCACGTAGGGTAGACGATGAGCAGTTCTTC. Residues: CASSPRRVDDEQFF.

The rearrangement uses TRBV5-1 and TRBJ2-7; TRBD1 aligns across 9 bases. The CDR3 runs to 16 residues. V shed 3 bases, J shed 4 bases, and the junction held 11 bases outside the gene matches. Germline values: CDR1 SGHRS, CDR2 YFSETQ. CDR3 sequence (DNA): TGCGCCAGCAGCTCCATGACAGGGGGAAACGGGTACGAGCAGTACTTC. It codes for CASSSMTGGNGYEQYF.

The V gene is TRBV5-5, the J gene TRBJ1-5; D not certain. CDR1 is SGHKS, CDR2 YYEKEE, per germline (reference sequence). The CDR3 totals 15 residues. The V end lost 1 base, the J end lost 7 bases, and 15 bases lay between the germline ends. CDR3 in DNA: TGTGCCAGCAGCTTGCTTGGGGTTTTGGGCCAGCCCCAGCATTTT. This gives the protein CASSLLGVLGQPQHF.

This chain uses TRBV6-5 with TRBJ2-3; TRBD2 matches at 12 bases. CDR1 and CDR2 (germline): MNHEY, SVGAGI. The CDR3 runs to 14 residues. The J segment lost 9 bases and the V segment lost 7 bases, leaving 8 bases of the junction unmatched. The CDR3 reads CASKWTSGMGTQYF. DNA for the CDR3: TGTGCCAGCAAGTGGACTAGCGGGATGGGGACGCAGTATTTT.

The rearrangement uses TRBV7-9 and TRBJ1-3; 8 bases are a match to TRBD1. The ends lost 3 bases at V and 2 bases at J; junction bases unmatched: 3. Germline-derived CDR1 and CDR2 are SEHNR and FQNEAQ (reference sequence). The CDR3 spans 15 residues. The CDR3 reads CASSFGQGPGNTIYF. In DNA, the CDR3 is TGTGCCAGCAGCTTCGGACAGGGCCCTGGAAACACCATATATTTT.

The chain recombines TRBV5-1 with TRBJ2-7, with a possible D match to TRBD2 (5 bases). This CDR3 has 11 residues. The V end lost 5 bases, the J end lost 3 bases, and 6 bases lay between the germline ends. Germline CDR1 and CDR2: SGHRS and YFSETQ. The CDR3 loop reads CASRRDYEQYF. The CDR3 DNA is TGCGCCAGCAGACGGGACTACGAGCAGTACTTC.

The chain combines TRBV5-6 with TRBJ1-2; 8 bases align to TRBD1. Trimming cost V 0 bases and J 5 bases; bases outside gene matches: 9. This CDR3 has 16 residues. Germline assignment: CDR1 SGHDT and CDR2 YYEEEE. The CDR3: CASSLAGTGGSYGYTF. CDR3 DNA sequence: TGTGCCAGCAGCTTGGCGGGTACAGGGGGATCGTATGGCTACACCTTC.

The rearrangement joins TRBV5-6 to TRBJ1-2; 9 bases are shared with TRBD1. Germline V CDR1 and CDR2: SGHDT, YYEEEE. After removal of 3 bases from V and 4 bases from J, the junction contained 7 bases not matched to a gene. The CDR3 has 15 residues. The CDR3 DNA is TGTGCCAGCAGCTCCTTCGGACAGGGGAGCTATGGCTACACCTTC. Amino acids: CASSSFGQGSYGYTF.

The CDR3: CASSYLGGINSPLHF. Written as DNA, the CDR3 is TGTGCCAGCAGTTACTTGGGGGGCATAAATTCACCCCTCCACTTT. This chain links TRBV6-5 with TRBJ1-6; D may be TRBD1 (6 bases). Trimming left V 1 base short and J 7 bases short, with 11 bases between. This CDR3 contains 15 residues. Germline CDR1 MNHEY, CDR2 SVGAGI.